This TCR beta chain was captured in a study of shared clonotypes between healthy human individuals. Study-wide points: In a few donors, around 5% of naive CD4 clonotypes appeared in common. Memory subsets generally showed smaller estimated richness than naive subsets did.

CDR3 size: 18 residues. The V gene's germline CDR1 is GTSNPN and CDR2 SVGIG (reference sequence). The V segment lost 5 bases and the J segment 6 bases; nucleotides outside the gene matches: 22. Data came from immunoSEQ multiplex PCR; TCRdb stores just in-frame clones and leaves some out. In the table there are 2 million to 2.5 million clones, approximately 95% of which are singletons. In regard to this clone: Its target is unknown.

Sequenced sample: naive CD4+ T cells from PBMCs. Subset: CD45RA+ positively selected. The sequence derives from a young man in good health. Some clones in this sample may be carry-over from other donors' samples. J is TRBJ1-1 and V is TRBV30; 9 nucleotides line up with TRBD1. CDR3 in DNA: TGTGCCTGGGGATCGGTGGGGGGACAGGGCACGAAGGGGGCTGAAGCTTTCTTT. This codes for CAWGSVGGQGTKGAEAFF.